Following are 24 T cell receptor beta chains from one sample sequenced in a study of CD4 T cells in relation to SARS-CoV-2 and coronaviruses. TCRdb's copy holds only in-frame clones and misses some; the assay was immunoSEQ multiplex PCR. Here the sample spans tens of thousands of clones, around 77% being singletons. Antigen specificity for these receptors is unknown. The sample consisted of memory CD4+ T cells from PBMCs, cultured in vitro. These receptors were obtained from an adult with COVID-19.

The rearrangement links TRBV7-8 to TRBJ2-5; no clear D. Per the germline V gene, CDR1 is SGHVS and CDR2 is FQNEAQ. The CDR3 covers 14 residues. Trimming shortened V by 7 bases and J by 4 bases, and 16 bases separated the two germline ends. The CDR3 DNA reads as TGTGCCAGCACCCCCCGGGTGACGGGAGAGACCCAGTACTTC. Amino acids: CASTPRVTGETQYF.

This clone was picked up one time. The V call is TRBV20-1, the J call TRBJ2-7; D might be TRBD2 (5 bases). The CDR3 is made up of 11 amino acids. Germline V gene data show CDR1 as DFQATT and CDR2 as SNEGSKA (reference sequence). Trimming left V 3 bases short and J 6 bases short, with 9 bases between. The CDR3 region is CSASETTEQYF. CDR3 bases: TGCAGTGCTAGCGAGACTACCGAGCAGTACTTC.

This clone was recorded only once. The CDR3 sequence: CASRRGLAELGGETQYF. The DNA of the CDR3 is TGTGCCAGCCGCCGTGGACTAGCTGAGCTGGGGGGGGAGACCCAGTACTTC. This chain joins TRBV7-3 and TRBJ2-5; 8 bases are shared with TRBD2. The V and J ends lost 8 bases and 5 bases, in that order; junction bases with no gene match: 19. The CDR3 spans 17 residues. CDR1 is SGHTA, CDR2 FQGTGA, per germline.

The V call is TRBV5-1, the J call TRBJ1-1; maybe TRBD1 (5 bases). The CDR3 contains 14 residues. V was clipped by 4 bases and J by 0 bases, with 10 bases between them. Germline CDR1 reads SGHRS; CDR2 reads YFSETQ. The DNA of the CDR3 is TGCGCCAGCAGCCGGACACCCTTGAACACTGAAGCTTTCTTT. Translation: CASSRTPLNTEAFF.

Only a few counts were recorded for this clone. V is TRBV25-1 and J is TRBJ1-6, with D possibly TRBD1 on 5 matching bases. With 6 bases removed from V and 0 bases from J, the gap between germline ends came to 18 bases. The CDR3 runs 18 residues. Germline CDR1 reads MGHDK; CDR2 reads SYGVNS. The CDR3: CASRGRDFQSSYNSPLHF. CDR3 DNA: TGTGCCAGCAGAGGCCGGGACTTCCAGAGCTCCTATAATTCACCCCTCCACTTT.

This sequence joins TRBV14 and TRBJ2-2; no firm D call. V lost 1 base, J lost 2 bases, and 5 bases lay in between. Germline V CDR1 and CDR2: SGHDN, FVKESK. This CDR3 comprises 14 residues. CDR3 in amino acids: CASSQVSNTGELFF. DNA for the CDR3: TGTGCCAGCAGCCAAGTTTCAAACACCGGGGAGCTGTTTTTT. Full variable domain (missing parts from reference TRBV14 and TRBJ2-2): EAGVTQFPSHSVIEKGQTVTLRCDPISGHDNLYWYRRVMGKEIKFLLHFVKESKQDESGMPNNRFLAERTGGTYSTLKVQPAELEDSGVYFCASSQVSNTGELFFGEGSRLTVL.

The rearrangement joins TRBV5-1 to TRBJ2-5; 9 bases fit TRBD1. J was trimmed by 2 bases and V by 4 bases; bases with no gene match: 9. The CDR3 runs to 16 residues. The germline gives CDR1 SGHRS, CDR2 YFSETQ. The CDR3 DNA follows: TGCGCCAGCAGCCTATTTACCGGGACAGGGCAAGAGACCCAGTACTTC. This encodes CASSLFTGTGQETQYF.

The chain carries TRBV18 and TRBJ2-5; the D gene is possibly TRBD2 (6 bases). V shed 5 bases and J shed 5 bases, with 12 bases lying between them. Germline V gene lookup returns CDR1 KGHSH and CDR2 LQKENI. The CDR3 totals 13 residues. CDR3: CASSSGVFETQYF. As DNA, the CDR3 is TGTGCCAGCTCATCGGGAGTCTTCGAGACCCAGTACTTC.

This chain joins TRBV11-3 and TRBJ2-1; D might be TRBD2 (5 bases). Germline CDR1 reads SGHNT; CDR2 reads YENEEA. V lost 0 bases and J 6 bases, leaving 6 bases between the germline ends. The CDR3 loop spans 13 amino acids. The CDR3 region is CASSLDGSNEQFF. The CDR3 DNA reads as TGTGCCAGCAGCTTAGATGGGAGCAATGAGCAGTTCTTC.

The rearrangement joins TRBV28 to TRBJ2-2; D possibly corresponds to TRBD2 (6 bases). The CDR3 is 15 residues long. V was cut by 3 bases and J by 6 bases, with 14 bases left in between. Germline CDR1 MDHEN, CDR2 SYDVKM. Written as DNA, the CDR3 is TGTGCCAGCAGTTTTCCGGGAAGGAGGGCCGGGGAGCTGTTTTTT. Its protein product is CASSFPGRRAGELFF.

This chain links TRBV6-5 with TRBJ2-4; 7 nucleotides agree with TRBD2. V lost 8 bases to trimming and J lost 8 bases; unmatched junction nucleotides: 9. Germline CDR1 is MNHEY and CDR2 is SVGAGI. The CDR3 loop spans 13 amino acids. The CDR3 protein is CASQPAGRDIQYF. The DNA of the CDR3 is TGTGCCAGCCAGCCCGCAGGGAGGGACATTCAGTACTTC.

The J gene is TRBJ2-7, the V gene TRBV3-1 (or the pseudogene TRBV3-2), with 16 nucleotides matching TRBD2. Trimming at V came to 1 base and at J to 1 base, leaving 10 bases not matched to a gene. The CDR3 has 20 amino acids. Germline V gives CDR1 LGHDT, CDR2 YNNKEL (reference sequence). CDR3 DNA sequence: TGTGCCAGCAGCCAAGTAAACGGGACTAGCGGGAGGGCCGTATCCTACGAGCAGTACTTC. Translating gives CASSQVNGTSGRAVSYEQYF.

The chain links TRBV5-4 to TRBJ2-7; D possibly matches TRBD1 or TRBD2 (5 bases each). In germline, CDR1 is SGHNT, CDR2 YYREEE (reference sequence). CDR3 length: 13 amino acids. Trimming pared 3 bases from V and 4 bases from J, leaving 11 bases between. The CDR3 spells CASSWGGRYEQYF. Written as DNA, the CDR3 is TGTGCCAGCAGCTGGGGCGGGCGTTACGAGCAGTACTTC.

This CDR3 reads CASSPRKEEAYGYTF. CDR3 coding DNA: TGCGCCAGCAGCCCTCGAAAAGAGGAAGCCTATGGCTACACCTTC. The gene calls are TRBV4-3 and TRBJ1-2; D ambiguous. Trimming removed 4 bases at V and 4 bases at J, with 16 bases between. The CDR3 spans 15 residues. Germline V CDR1 and CDR2: LGHNA, YSLEER.

This chain links TRBV3-1 (or the pseudogene TRBV3-2) with TRBJ2-4, with D uncertain. Germline CDR1 and CDR2: LGHDT and YNNKEL (reference sequence). The CDR3 is 18 amino acids. V was cut by 0 bases and J by 6 bases, with 21 bases left in between. CDR3 in DNA: TGTGCCAGCAGCCAAGAATTTGGTGGTTTGGCGCCGGGAAACATTCAGTACTTC. The encoded protein is CASSQEFGGLAPGNIQYF.

J is TRBJ2-7 and V is TRBV5-1, with D tentatively TRBD1 (6 bases). The germline gives CDR1 SGHRS, CDR2 YFSETQ. The CDR3 totals 13 residues. The ends were cut back, 4 bases at V and 6 bases at J, with 14 bases in the middle. Written as DNA, the CDR3 is TGCGCCAGCAGCATCGGACCCAGGGGCGAGCAGTACTTC. Its protein is CASSIGPRGEQYF.

The chain joins TRBV25-1 to TRBJ2-7, with 7 bases lining up with TRBD2. The J segment lost 6 bases and the V segment lost 3 bases, leaving 8 bases of the junction unmatched. The germline CDR1 and CDR2 sequences are MGHDK and SYGVNS. CDR3 size: 14 residues. CDR3 sequence: CASSDQRGRVEQYF. Written as DNA, the CDR3 is TGTGCCAGCAGTGATCAGCGGGGTCGAGTCGAGCAGTACTTC.

The chain is built from TRBV5-1 and TRBJ2-5, with unresolved D. This CDR3 comprises 15 residues. The germline CDR1 and CDR2 sequences are SGHRS and YFSETQ. Trimming removed 0 bases from V and 2 bases from J, with 11 bases in between. The CDR3 sequence: CASSLVDRRQETQYF. The DNA of the CDR3 is TGCGCCAGCAGCTTGGTTGACCGCCGGCAAGAGACCCAGTACTTC. The whole variable domain, remainder taken from reference TRBV5-1 and TRBJ2-5, is KAGVTQTPRYLIKTRGQQVTLSCSPISGHRSVSWYQQTPGQGLQFLFEYFSETQRNKGNFPGRFSGRQFSNSRSEMNVSTLELGDSALYLCASSLVDRRQETQYFGPGTRLLVL.

V is TRBV24-1 and J is TRBJ2-3, with D perhaps TRBD1 or TRBD2 (5 bases each). The length of the CDR3 is 17 residues. The V gene lost 3 bases and the J gene lost 2 bases, with 17 bases spanning the gap. Per germline, CDR1 KGHDR and CDR2 SFDVKD. CDR3 sequence reads: CATSDTGTEVPTDTQYF. In DNA form, the CDR3 reads TGTGCCACCAGTGATACCGGGACGGAGGTCCCCACAGATACGCAGTATTTT.

The chain couples TRBV28 to TRBJ1-5; no clear D gene. The CDR3 is 12 residues long. V dropped 6 bases and J dropped 6 bases, with 9 bases sitting between them. Germline assignment: CDR1 MDHEN and CDR2 SYDVKM. Written as DNA, the CDR3 is TGTGCCAGCAGCGAGAGGAGTCAGCCCCAGCATTTT. It is translated as CASSERSQPQHF.

This rearrangement joins TRBV5-1 to TRBJ2-1, with 8 bases fitting TRBD2. In germline, CDR1 is SGHRS, CDR2 YFSETQ. The length of the CDR3 is 14 residues. After removal of 2 bases from V and 9 bases from J, the junction contained 7 bases not matched to a gene. CDR3 sequence: CASSFSAGVSEQFF. CDR3 nucleotide sequence: TGCGCCAGCAGCTTCTCAGCGGGAGTTAGTGAGCAGTTCTTC.

V usage is TRBV6-5 and J usage is TRBJ2-5; D gene uncertain. Germline values: CDR1 MNHEY, CDR2 SVGAGI. The CDR3 has 12 amino acids. The germline V and J ends were trimmed by 2 bases and 5 bases, with 6 bases remaining between them. The CDR3 nucleotides are TGTGCCAGCAGTTACGGCCGGGAGACCCAGTACTTC. This gives the protein CASSYGRETQYF.

This sequence joins TRBV9 and TRBJ2-5; tentative D call: TRBD2 (5 bases). The CDR3 consists of 13 residues. V shed 2 bases and J shed 3 bases, with 8 bases lying between them. CDR1 SGDLS and CDR2 YYNGEE come from the germline V gene. CDR3 nucleotide sequence: TGTGCCAGCAGCGTTTTCGGGAAAGAGACCCAGTACTTC. Protein product: CASSVFGKETQYF. Looking up the rest from reference TRBV9 and TRBJ2-5 gives the full variable domain: DSGVTQTPKHLITATGQRVTLRCSPRSGDLSVYWYQQSLDQGLQFLIQYYNGEERAKGNILERFSAQQFPDLHSELNLSSLELGDSALYFCASSVFGKETQYFGPGTRLLVL.

The CDR3 is CSGTAPGTGLSSGNTIYF. The CDR3, as DNA: TGCAGCGGCACCGCCCCCGGGACAGGGTTGAGCTCTGGAAACACCATATATTTT. The chain is built from TRBV29-1 and TRBJ1-3, with 9 positions matching TRBD1. This CDR3 has 18 amino acids. Unmatched junction bases numbered 16, after V lost 7 bases and J lost 0 bases. In germline, CDR1 is SQVTM, CDR2 ANQGSEA.